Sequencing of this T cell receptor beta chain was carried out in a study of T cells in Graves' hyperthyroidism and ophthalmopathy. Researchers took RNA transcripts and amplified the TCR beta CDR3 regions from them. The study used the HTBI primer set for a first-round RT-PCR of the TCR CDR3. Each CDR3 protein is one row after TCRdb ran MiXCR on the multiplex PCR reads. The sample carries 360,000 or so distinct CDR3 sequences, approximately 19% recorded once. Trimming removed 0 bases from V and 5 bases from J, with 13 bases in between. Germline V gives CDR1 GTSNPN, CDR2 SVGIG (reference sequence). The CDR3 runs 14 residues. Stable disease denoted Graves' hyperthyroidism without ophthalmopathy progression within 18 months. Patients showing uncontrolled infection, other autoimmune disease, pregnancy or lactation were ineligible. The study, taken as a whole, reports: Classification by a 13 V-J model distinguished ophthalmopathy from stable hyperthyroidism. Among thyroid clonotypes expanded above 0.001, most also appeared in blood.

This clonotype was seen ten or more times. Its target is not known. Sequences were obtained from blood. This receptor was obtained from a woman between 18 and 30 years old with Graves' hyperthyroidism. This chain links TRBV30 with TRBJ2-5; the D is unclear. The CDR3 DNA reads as TGTGCCTGGAGTGTAGGTTTCACAAGGGAGACCCAGTACTTC. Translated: CAWSVGFTRETQYF.